Detailed here is one TCR beta chain. Seattle's cohort entered during active infection and was followed longitudinally. This record comes from a study of blood T cell repertoires in COVID-19. Across the whole study: In each case, the material was cDNA or gDNA derived from T cells, B-cell-depleted T cells, or PBMCs.

Methods used by the authors: Amplifying reference gene primers gave estimates of nucleated cell counts. Profiled with immunoSEQ multiplex PCR; TCRdb holds only in-frame clones, not every one. V and J calls and clone size come straight from that table; D and trimming were deduced from the DNA. The sample shows 410,000 or so clones, roughly 90% of them seen only once. CDR1 LNHDA and CDR2 SQIVND come from the germline V gene (reference sequence). V lost 5 bases to trimming and J lost 2 bases; unmatched junction nucleotides: 13. This CDR3 spans 17 amino acids. This sequence was found in a woman aged 40-49 years with COVID-19, enrolled during active disease. The sequenced sample was peripheral blood. The rearrangement joins TRBV19 to TRBJ1-2, with 8 bases matching TRBD1. The CDR3 spells CASSPWTGREPNYGYTF. The CDR3 DNA sequence: TGTGCCAGTAGTCCCTGGACAGGGAGGGAACCCAACTATGGCTACACCTTC.